This TCR beta chain is from a study of shared clonotypes between healthy human individuals. The CDR3 extends over 20 amino acids. CDR1 and CDR2 (germline): MDHEN, SYDVKM. The V end was cut by 2 bases, the J end by 5 bases, with 30 bases between. This clone appeared once. Clones were read by immunoSEQ multiplex PCR, and TCRdb kept only the in-frame ones, dropping some. The repertoire includes about 2.4 million clones, 90% to 95% of them detected once, and 0.36% sits in the top ten. Sequencing was carried out using naive CD4+ T cells from PBMCs. The sample's subset: CD45RA+ positively selected. The TCR originated in a man between 18 and 35 years old in good health. Some clones in this sample may be carry-over from other donors' samples. J is TRBJ1-1 and V is TRBV28; TRBD1 is a possible D gene (5 bases). In DNA, the CDR3 is TGTGCCAGCAGTTTAACGCTCGCTAGAAGGGGCGGGGTACGTTGGACTGAAGCTTTCTTT. Its translation is CASSLTLARRGGVRWTEAFF.